This T cell receptor (beta chain) was profiled in a study of T-cell memory formation after mild COVID-19. Study findings and constraints: Mainly in CM and EM were contracting CD4+ clones; CD8+ were in EMRA. The finding that pre-infection memory included some responding clones suggested that cross-reactive memory joined.

This clonotype was counted between two and nine times. Its specificity is unknown. MiXCR, applied by TCRdb to the 5' RACE reads, yields one record per CDR3 protein. This table has about 440,000 distinct CDR3 sequences, roughly 20% appearing once. The specimen was PBMCs or a T cell subset sorted from them (not recorded which). The source is an adult woman who had mild COVID-19 (a few samples of this study predate the infection). Cell type and time point are not known.

CDR3 nucleotides: TGTGCCAGCAGCCAAGTAGAGGGGGTGGGTGAAAAACTGTTTTTT. It is translated as CASSQVEGVGEKLFF. The V and J genes are TRBV4-2 and TRBJ1-4; D perhaps matches TRBD1 (6 bases). The CDR3 contains 15 residues. Germline V gene lookup returns CDR1 LGHNA and CDR2 YNFKEQ. The V end lost 1 base, the J end lost 7 bases, and 13 bases lay between the germline ends.